Shown below are 30 T cell receptor beta chains from a single sample sequenced in a study of T-cell reconstitution after alpha-beta-depleted transplantation in children. The TCRbeta library incorporated unique molecular identifiers. One entry per CDR3 protein, called by TCRdb with MiXCR from the PCR reads. The sample holds some 240,000 distinct CDR3 sequences, 9% to 10% seen once. The sample here was PBMCs from the stem cell graft donor, taken from the stem cell graft. These receptors all stem from a human donor who donated a stem cell graft to a child with SCID.

This clonotype occurred once. V gene TRBV6-1 combines with J gene TRBJ2-3, with 7 bases that match TRBD2. With 5 bases clipped from V and 9 bases from J, the junction kept 17 bases outside the gene matches. Germline loops: CDR1 MNHNS, CDR2 SASEGT. The CDR3 length is 16 residues. Here the CDR3 DNA reads TGTGCCAGCAGTCCCCTGATAGGCGGGGGTCCGTCGACGCAGTATTTT. It translates to CASSPLIGGGPSTQYF.

Ten or more counts support this clonotype. This sequence joins TRBV20-1 and TRBJ2-7, with 14 bases fitting TRBD2. The CDR3 has 14 amino acids. Germline V lookup: CDR1 DFQATT, CDR2 SNEGSKA (reference sequence). V was pared by 2 bases and J by 4 bases, with 1 base of the junction left unmatched. DNA for the CDR3: TGCAGTGCTAGACGACTAGCGGGGGGGTACGAGCAGTACTTC. This gives the protein CSARRLAGGYEQYF.

In its sample, this clonotype was seen many times. The chain recombines TRBV10-3 with TRBJ2-7, with unresolved D. V was shortened by 3 bases and J by 1 base, with 16 bases between the two germline ends. This CDR3 contains 16 residues. From germline, CDR1 is ENHRY and CDR2 SYGVKD. CDR3 coding DNA: TGTGCCATCAGTGACCAACCCATCTTGGGTTCCTACGAGCAGTACTTC. Protein: CAISDQPILGSYEQYF.

In its sample, this clonotype was seen many times. The CDR3 is CASSRDSMNTEAFF. In DNA form, the CDR3 reads TGCGCCAGCAGCCGGGACAGCATGAACACTGAAGCTTTCTTT. J is TRBJ1-1 and V is TRBV5-1; 7 nucleotides align to TRBD1. This CDR3 comprises 14 residues. Germline lookup yields CDR1 SGHRS and CDR2 YFSETQ. The ends lost 4 bases at V and 0 bases at J; junction bases unmatched: 3.

This clonotype came up many times. V and J are TRBV12-5 and TRBJ1-6, with a weak D call TRBD1 (5 bases). Per the germline V gene, CDR1 is LGHNT and CDR2 is FRNRAP. The CDR3 extends over 15 amino acids. Trimming left V 4 bases short and J 11 bases short, with 18 bases between. Here the CDR3 DNA reads TGTGCTAGTGGTTCGACCCCGAGGGGCTCCACACCCCTCCACTTT. The encoded protein is CASGSTPRGSTPLHF. Combining the CDR3 with reference TRBV12-5 and TRBJ1-6 gives the whole variable domain DARVTQTPRHKVTEMGQEVTMRCQPILGHNTVFWYRQTMMQGLELLAYFRNRAPLDDSGMPKDRFSAEMPDATLATLKIQPSEPRDSAVYFCASGSTPRGSTPLHFGNGTRLTVT.

The sample holds many counts of this clonotype. This chain uses TRBV20-1 with TRBJ1-1; D unresolved. There are 13 residues in the CDR3. V was trimmed by 5 bases and J by 6 bases, leaving 16 bases between them. The V gene's germline CDR1 is DFQATT and CDR2 SNEGSKA (reference sequence). CDR3 region: CSAVIGSIAEAFF. CDR3 in DNA: TGCAGTGCTGTGATTGGGAGTATCGCTGAAGCTTTCTTT.

This clonotype has a count of ten or more. In DNA form, the CDR3 reads TGTGCCAGCAGCCCCACACAGGGGATGAACACTGAAGCTTTCTTT. Residues: CASSPTQGMNTEAFF. The chain recombines TRBV7-6 with TRBJ1-1; 7 positions agree with TRBD1. This CDR3 contains 15 residues. The V gene's germline CDR1 is SGHVS and CDR2 FNYEAQ. J was trimmed by 0 bases and V by 5 bases; bases with no gene match: 6.

This clonotype was counted ten times or more. The chain is built from TRBV12-3 or TRBV12-4 and TRBJ1-2; D is unresolved. This CDR3 spans 15 amino acids. V lost 6 bases and J lost 2, with 16 bases in between. CDR3 sequence reads: CASSRVGRPNYGYTF. In DNA, the CDR3 is TGTGCCAGCAGCCGAGTCGGGAGGCCGAACTATGGCTACACCTTC.

This clonotype was seen many times. The chain combines TRBV3-1 with TRBJ1-1, with no clear D. The V gene lost 3 bases and the J gene lost 4 bases, with 12 bases spanning the gap. The CDR3 length is 14 residues. In germline, CDR1 is LGHDT, CDR2 YNNKEL (reference sequence). CDR3 loop: CASSHPERGTEAFF. The CDR3, as DNA: TGTGCCAGCAGCCATCCCGAGCGGGGCACTGAAGCTTTCTTT.

In its sample, this clonotype was seen many times. This chain links TRBV29-1 with TRBJ2-7; possible D gene TRBD2, 5 bases. This CDR3 is built from 15 residues. Germline CDR1 SQVTM, CDR2 ANQGSEA. V was shortened by 8 bases and J by 5 bases, with 25 bases between the two germline ends. CDR3 sequence reads: CSSTLRSGNSHEQYF. Written as DNA, the CDR3 is TGCAGCTCCACCCTGAGGTCGGGAAATTCCCACGAGCAGTACTTC.

This clonotype was seen a handful of times. The chain combines TRBV30 with TRBJ2-5; 7 bases align to TRBD1. Germline CDR1 reads GTSNPN; CDR2 reads SVGIG (reference sequence). The V gene end was trimmed by 0 bases and the J gene end by 1 base; junction bases not matched to a gene: 11. This CDR3 region has 17 residues. CDR3: CAWSVISPTGPQETQYF. The CDR3 nucleotides read TGTGCCTGGAGTGTAATTTCGCCGACAGGGCCCCAAGAGACCCAGTACTTC. The complete variable domain, with remaining parts taken from reference TRBV30 and TRBJ2-5, reads SQTIHQWPATLVQPVGSPLSLECTVEGTSNPNLYWYRQAAGRGLQLLFYSVGIGQISSEVPQNLSASRPQDRQFILSSKKLLLSDSGFYLCAWSVISPTGPQETQYFGPGTRLLVL.

The sample holds a few counts of this clonotype. This clone may be a read error of a much larger clone one base away. The V and J genes are TRBV6-5 and TRBJ1-2; 8 nucleotides match TRBD1. Germline V gene lookup returns CDR1 MNHEY and CDR2 SVGAGI. CDR3 length: 14 amino acids. CDR3: CASSSRGPTYGYPF. CDR3 in DNA: TGTGCCAGCAGTTCCAGGGGGCCGACCTATGGCTACCCCTTC.

This clonotype was picked up many times. V usage is TRBV20-1 and J usage is TRBJ2-1, with 14 bases aligning to TRBD2. In germline, CDR1 is DFQATT, CDR2 SNEGSKA (reference sequence). V trimming: 3 bases; J trimming: 8 bases; junction bases outside the gene matches: 6. CDR3 size: 15 residues. The CDR3 region is CSASRTSGGLHEQFF. CDR3 sequence (DNA): TGCAGTGCTAGTCGGACTAGCGGGGGGCTCCATGAGCAGTTCTTC.

This clonotype was observed at least ten times. The chain employs TRBV20-1 and TRBJ2-7; D gene uncertain. CDR3 length: 12 residues. Looked up from germline, CDR1 is DFQATT and CDR2 is SNEGSKA (reference sequence). Trimming left V 4 bases short and J 1 base short, with 8 bases between. The DNA of the CDR3 is TGCAGTGCTAACTTCTTATCCTACGAGCAGTACTTC. Translation: CSANFLSYEQYF.

In this sample, this clonotype turned up many times. V gene TRBV5-1 combines with J gene TRBJ1-3; D is unresolved. CDR3 length: 16 residues. Germline V gene sequence: CDR1 SGHRS, CDR2 YFSETQ. Trimming stripped 2 bases from V and 0 bases from J, with 12 bases between. The CDR3 sequence is CASSFGHVSSGNTIYF. CDR3 bases: TGCGCCAGCAGCTTCGGGCACGTGAGCTCTGGAAACACCATATATTTT.

This clonotype was detected many times. The rearrangement links TRBV5-5 to TRBJ2-3; tentatively, D is TRBD1 (6 bases). This CDR3 has 16 amino acids. Trimming shortened V by 3 bases and J by 3 bases, and 17 bases separated the two germline ends. CDR1 is SGHKS, CDR2 YYEKEE, per germline (reference sequence). The CDR3 loop reads CASSSEPGVRTDTQYF. In nucleotides, the CDR3 is TGTGCCAGCAGCTCTGAACCAGGGGTAAGGACAGATACGCAGTATTTT.

At least ten counts were recorded for this clonotype. V is TRBV12-3 or TRBV12-4 and J is TRBJ2-5; D unresolved. V was clipped by 4 bases and J by 5 bases, with 17 bases between them. This CDR3 is built from 15 residues. As DNA, the CDR3 is TGTGCCAGCAGTTCTCGGCTAGGGCTTGGGGAGACCCAGTACTTC. This codes for CASSSRLGLGETQYF.

This clonotype was found many times. This chain uses TRBV20-1 with TRBJ1-1, with a tentative D call TRBD1 (5 bases). Trimming took 3 bases from V and 5 from J, leaving 13 bases between them. The CDR3 length is 13 residues. Looked up from germline, CDR1 is DFQATT and CDR2 is SNEGSKA (reference sequence). The CDR3 sequence: CSARGGGETEAFF. The CDR3 DNA is TGCAGTGCTAGGGGTGGGGGGGAGACTGAAGCTTTCTTT.

At least ten counts were recorded for this clonotype. The J gene is TRBJ2-2, the V gene TRBV7-2; D is unresolved. Germline CDR1 and CDR2: SGHTA and FQGNSA. This CDR3 has 15 amino acids. V was shortened by 5 bases and J by 8 bases, with 18 bases between the two germline ends. The CDR3 DNA reads TGTGCCAGCAGCCGTCAAAGCAGGATCCAAGGGGAGCTGTTTTTT. Translating gives CASSRQSRIQGELFF.

At least ten counts were recorded for this clonotype. The chain joins TRBV2 to TRBJ2-7, with D possibly TRBD1 on 6 matching bases. Per germline, CDR1 SNHLY and CDR2 FYNNEI. The V end was cut by 8 bases, the J end by 0 bases, with 20 bases between. The CDR3 spans 16 residues. Here the CDR3 DNA reads TGTGCCAGCGAGATTGGGGTATCGACAGGCTCCTACGAGCAGTACTTC. Its translation is CASEIGVSTGSYEQYF. Drawing the rest from reference TRBV2 and TRBJ2-7, the complete variable domain is EPEVTQTPSHQVTQMGQEVILRCVPISNHLYFYWYRQILGQKVEFLVSFYNNEISEKSEIFDDQFSVERPDGSNFTLKIRSTKLEDSAMYFCASEIGVSTGSYEQYFGPGTRLTVT.

This chain joins TRBV12-3 or TRBV12-4 and TRBJ2-1; 7 positions match TRBD1. The V and J ends lost 6 bases and 11 bases, in that order; junction bases with no gene match: 7. The CDR3 is 12 amino acids. CDR3 sequence reads: CASSPDRVKQFF. The CDR3 DNA reads as TGTGCCAGCAGCCCTGACAGGGTAAAGCAGTTCTTC.

Many counts were recorded for this clonotype. The chain links TRBV3-1 to TRBJ1-1; the D is unclear. The V and J ends lost 1 base and 1 base respectively, with 4 bases between them. The CDR3 runs 13 residues. Germline V lookup: CDR1 LGHDT, CDR2 YNNKEL (reference sequence). CDR3 region: CASSQGKNTEAFF. In DNA form, the CDR3 reads TGTGCCAGCAGCCAAGGGAAGAACACTGAAGCTTTCTTT.

This clonotype showed up many times. The chain employs TRBV28 and TRBJ2-3, with D possibly TRBD1 on 5 matching bases. The CDR3 sequence is 14 residues long. Germline V gene sequence: CDR1 MDHEN, CDR2 SYDVKM. The germline V and J ends were trimmed by 6 bases and 2 bases, with 12 bases remaining between them. The CDR3 coding sequence is TGTGCCAGCAGGGGCGGCAGGGACACAGATACGCAGTATTTT. It codes for CASRGGRDTDTQYF.

This clonotype was seen more than once but under ten times. The chain employs TRBV3-1 and TRBJ1-1; 7 nucleotides match TRBD1. The CDR3 covers 12 residues. V trimming: 4 bases; J trimming: 9 bases; junction bases outside the gene matches: 5. Germline V CDR1 and CDR2: LGHDT, YNNKEL (reference sequence). The CDR3 bases are TGTGCCAGCAGCCGGACAGGTGAAAAAGCTTTCTTT. This translates into CASSRTGEKAFF.

Only a few counts were recorded for this clonotype. V gene TRBV12-3 or TRBV12-4 combines with J gene TRBJ1-2; maybe TRBD1 (5 bases). V dropped 4 bases and J dropped 4 bases, with 7 bases sitting between them. The CDR3 consists of 12 residues. The CDR3 sequence: CASSYRTYGYTF. CDR3 nucleotides: TGTGCCAGCAGTTACAGGACCTATGGCTACACCTTC.

This clonotype was observed at least ten times. The rearrangement links TRBV5-5 to TRBJ1-1; no definite D call. The germline V and J ends were trimmed by 0 bases and 0 bases, with 12 bases remaining between them. The CDR3 runs to 16 residues. The germline V gene encodes CDR1 SGHKS and CDR2 YYEKEE (reference sequence). Here the CDR3 reads CASSLGGKRVNTEAFF. In DNA form, the CDR3 reads TGTGCCAGCAGCTTGGGAGGGAAACGAGTGAACACTGAAGCTTTCTTT.

This clonotype was detected ten times or more. This rearrangement joins TRBV28 to TRBJ1-4; D unclear. There are 15 residues in the CDR3. The V gene's germline CDR1 is MDHEN and CDR2 SYDVKM. Between the trimmed V and J ends, which lost 4 bases and 3 bases, there was a span of 12 bases. The CDR3 spells CASSSPTTANEKLFF. The CDR3, as DNA: TGTGCCAGCAGTTCTCCCACCACAGCTAATGAAAAACTGTTTTTT.

This clonotype has a count of ten or more. This chain connects TRBV10-3 to TRBJ2-2; 11 positions agree with TRBD2. V lost 3 bases and J lost 7; bases outside the gene matches: 7. Germline values: CDR1 ENHRY, CDR2 SYGVKD. There are 16 residues in the CDR3. The CDR3 sequence is CAISESTSGVNGELFF. The CDR3 region has the DNA TGTGCCATCAGTGAATCGACTAGCGGGGTGAACGGGGAGCTGTTTTTT.

The table lists this clonotype with many counts. The CDR3 is CASSFSPVDTQYF. The CDR3 DNA sequence: TGCGCCAGCAGCTTCAGCCCGGTAGATACGCAGTATTTT. The V call is TRBV5-1, the J call TRBJ2-3; D is unclear. The V end lost 2 bases, the J end lost 5 bases, and 9 bases lay between the germline ends. This CDR3 contains 13 residues. Germline CDR1 reads SGHRS; CDR2 reads YFSETQ.

This clonotype was detected many times. This chain uses TRBV28 with TRBJ2-6; no clear D gene. Trimming took off 4 bases at V and 0 bases at J, with 4 bases between the two ends. There are 14 residues in the CDR3. Germline CDR1 reads MDHEN; CDR2 reads SYDVKM. The CDR3 reads CASSSHSGANVLTF. In DNA, the CDR3 is TGTGCCAGCAGTTCCCACTCTGGGGCCAACGTCCTGACTTTC.